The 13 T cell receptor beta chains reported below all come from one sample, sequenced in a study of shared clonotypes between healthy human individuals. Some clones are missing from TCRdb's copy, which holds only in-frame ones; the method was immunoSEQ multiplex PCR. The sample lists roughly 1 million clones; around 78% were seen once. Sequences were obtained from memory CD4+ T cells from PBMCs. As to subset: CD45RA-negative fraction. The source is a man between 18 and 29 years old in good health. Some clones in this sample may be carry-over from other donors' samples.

CDR3 loop: CASSLDGGQVDYGYTF. DNA for the CDR3: TGCGCCAGCAGCTTGGATGGCGGACAGGTGGACTATGGCTACACCTTC. The chain combines TRBV5-1 with TRBJ1-2; 7 nucleotides match TRBD1. The CDR3 is 16 amino acids. CDR1 and CDR2 from the germline V gene are SGHRS and YFSETQ. With 0 bases clipped from V and 3 bases from J, the junction kept 8 bases outside the gene matches.

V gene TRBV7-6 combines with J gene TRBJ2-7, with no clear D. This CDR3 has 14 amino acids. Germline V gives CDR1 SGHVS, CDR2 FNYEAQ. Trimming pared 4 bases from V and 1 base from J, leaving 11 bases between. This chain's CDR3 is CASSSGRASYEQYF. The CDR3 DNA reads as TGTGCCAGCAGCTCCGGCCGGGCTTCCTACGAGCAGTACTTC. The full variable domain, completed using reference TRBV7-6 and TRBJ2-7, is GAGVSQSPRYKVTKRGQDVALRCDPISGHVSLYWYRQALGQGPEFLTYFNYEAQQDKSGLPNDRFSAERPEGSISTLTIQRTEQRDSAMYRCASSSGRASYEQYFGPGTRLTVT.

CDR3 sequence reads: CASRQFRKRENNEQFF. The CDR3 region has the DNA TGTGCCAGCAGACAATTTAGGAAGCGGGAGAACAATGAGCAGTTCTTC. The chain couples TRBV11-2 to TRBJ2-1; the match to TRBD2 covers 8 bases. Looked up from germline, CDR1 is SGHAT and CDR2 is FQNNGV. J was trimmed by 5 bases and V by 6 bases; bases with no gene match: 12. This CDR3 comprises 16 residues.

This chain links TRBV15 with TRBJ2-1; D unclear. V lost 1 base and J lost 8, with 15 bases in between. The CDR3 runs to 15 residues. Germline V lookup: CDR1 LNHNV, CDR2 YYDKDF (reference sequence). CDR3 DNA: TGTGCCACCAGCAGAGGAAGTGTTGTGGCTGATGAGCAGTTCTTC. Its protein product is CATSRGSVVADEQFF. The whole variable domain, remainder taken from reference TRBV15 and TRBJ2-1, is DAMVIQNPRYQVTQFGKPVTLSCSQTLNHNVMYWYQQKSSQAPKLLFHYYDKDFNNEADTPDNFQSRRPNTSFCFLDIRSPGLGDTAMYLCATSRGSVVADEQFFGPGTRLTVL.

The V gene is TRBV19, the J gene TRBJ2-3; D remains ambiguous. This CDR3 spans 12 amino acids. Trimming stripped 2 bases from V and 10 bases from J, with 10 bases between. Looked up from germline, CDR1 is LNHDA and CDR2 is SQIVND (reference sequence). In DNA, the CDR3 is TGTGCCAGTAGTATAACCCCCCGTGCGCAGTATTTT. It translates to CASSITPRAQYF.

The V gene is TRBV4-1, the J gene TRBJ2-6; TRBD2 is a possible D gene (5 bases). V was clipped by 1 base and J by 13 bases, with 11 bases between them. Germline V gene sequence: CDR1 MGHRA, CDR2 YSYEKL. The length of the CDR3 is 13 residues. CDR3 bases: TGCGCCAGCAGCCAAGTTGTCCGGGAAGTCCTGACTTTC. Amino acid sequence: CASSQVVREVLTF.

The CDR3 DNA reads as TGTGCCAGCAGCTATACAGGGTTAGAGACCCAGTACTTC. Translating it yields CASSYTGLETQYF. This sequence joins TRBV7-6 and TRBJ2-5; the D gene is possibly TRBD1 (6 bases). CDR1 is SGHVS and CDR2 is FNYEAQ in the germline V gene. V shed 4 bases and J shed 4 bases, with 10 bases lying between them. CDR3 size: 13 residues.

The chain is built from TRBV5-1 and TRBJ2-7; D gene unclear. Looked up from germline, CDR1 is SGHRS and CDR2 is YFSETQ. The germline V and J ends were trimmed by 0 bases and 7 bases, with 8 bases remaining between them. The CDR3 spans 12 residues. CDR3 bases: TGCGCCAGCAGCTTGGGTCTGGCGGAGCAGTACTTC. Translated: CASSLGLAEQYF.

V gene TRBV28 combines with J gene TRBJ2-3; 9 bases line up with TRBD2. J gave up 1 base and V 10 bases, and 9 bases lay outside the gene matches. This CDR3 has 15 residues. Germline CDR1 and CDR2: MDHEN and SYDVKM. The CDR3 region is CAIAGVVSGTDTQYF. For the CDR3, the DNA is TGTGCCATAGCGGGAGTTGTTAGTGGCACAGATACGCAGTATTTT.

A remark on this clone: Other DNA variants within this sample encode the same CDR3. The CDR3 here is CASSPTGYGYTF. The CDR3 region has the DNA TGTGCCAGCTCACCAACGGGGTATGGCTACACCTTC. This chain joins TRBV18 and TRBJ1-2, with no clear D. V lost 2 bases and J lost 5, with 6 bases in between. CDR1 KGHSH and CDR2 LQKENI come from the germline V gene. The CDR3 runs 12 residues.

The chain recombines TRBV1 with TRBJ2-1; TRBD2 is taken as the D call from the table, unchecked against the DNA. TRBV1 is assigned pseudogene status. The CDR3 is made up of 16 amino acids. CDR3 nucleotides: TGCACCAGCAGCCGCTCTAGCGAGAGCTCCTACAATGAGCAGTTCTTC. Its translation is CTSSRSSESSYNEQFF.

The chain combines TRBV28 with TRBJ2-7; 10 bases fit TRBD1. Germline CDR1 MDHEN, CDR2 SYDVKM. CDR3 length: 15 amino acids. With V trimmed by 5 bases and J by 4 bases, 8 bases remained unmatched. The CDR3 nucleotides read TGTGCCAGCAGTACTACCGGGACAGGGGTTTACGAGCAGTACTTC. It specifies CASSTTGTGVYEQYF.

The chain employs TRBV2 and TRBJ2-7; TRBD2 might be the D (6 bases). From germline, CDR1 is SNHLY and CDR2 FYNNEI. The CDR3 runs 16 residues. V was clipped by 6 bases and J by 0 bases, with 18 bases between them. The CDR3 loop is CASRSRVAVGSYEQYF. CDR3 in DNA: TGTGCCAGCAGGTCGCGAGTAGCGGTTGGCTCCTACGAGCAGTACTTC.